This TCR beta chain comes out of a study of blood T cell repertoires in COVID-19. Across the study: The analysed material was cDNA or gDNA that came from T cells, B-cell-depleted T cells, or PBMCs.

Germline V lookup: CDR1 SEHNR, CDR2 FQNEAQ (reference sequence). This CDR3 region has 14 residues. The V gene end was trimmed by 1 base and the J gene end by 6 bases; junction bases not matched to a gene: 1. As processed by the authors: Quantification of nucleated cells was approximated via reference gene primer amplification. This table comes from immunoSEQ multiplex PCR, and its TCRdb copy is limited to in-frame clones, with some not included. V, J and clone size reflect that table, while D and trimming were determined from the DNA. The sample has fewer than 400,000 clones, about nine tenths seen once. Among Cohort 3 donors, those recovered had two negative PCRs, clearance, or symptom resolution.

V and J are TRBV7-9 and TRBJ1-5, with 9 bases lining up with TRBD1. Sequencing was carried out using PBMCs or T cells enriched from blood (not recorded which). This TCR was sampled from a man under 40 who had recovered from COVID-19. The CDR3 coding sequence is TGTGCCAGCAGCTTAGACAGGGGGCTTCAGCCCCAGCATTTT. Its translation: CASSLDRGLQPQHF.